This T cell receptor (beta chain) derives from a study of Ad26.COV2.S vaccination and SARS-CoV-2 variants (dated by TCRdb to about 2021). Concerning the study at large: Vaccine-arm donors were drawn from COV1001, a multicentre, randomized, double-blind, placebo-controlled phase I-IIa trial of Ad26.COV2.S in healthy adults. Ad26.COV2.S was given intramuscularly at 5x10^10 or 1x10^11 viral particles, as a single shot or as two shots 56 days apart. The specificity and breadth of SARS-CoV-2-reactive T cell receptors after Ad26.COV2.S vaccination were assessed by TCRbeta repertoire sequencing. A total of 32 samples were included in the TCR-sequenced set, comprising around 19 Ad26.COV2.S vaccine recipients, 5 placebo recipients and 8 SARS-CoV-2 convalescent individuals. Participants in the trial were split at random into five groups of five each, receiving low-dose or high-dose Ad26.COV2.S once or twice, or else placebo on both occasions. Investigators remained blinded to trial group allocation during experiments and outcome assessment.

For CDR1 and CDR2, the germline V gene lists SGHTS and YDEGEE. V and J lose 1 base and 9 bases, and a span of 11 bases separates them. The CDR3 runs 13 residues from the cysteine to the phenylalanine. Only the CDR3 DNA stays, 39 bases, in frame from base 1. Interpreted using the paper, the treatment or condition label stands for: about 20 received Ad26.COV2.S at low or high dose, single or two shots; about five received placebo; per-sample allocation not given. Repertoires of vaccine and placebo recipients were sequenced from samples collected on day 63 after the first injection. Between 29 July and 7 August 2020, Cohort 1b enrolled 25 adults aged 18-55 years at one site in Boston, USA. As a vaccine, Ad26.COV2.S was a replication-incompetent adenovirus type 26 vector that expressed a prefusion-stabilized SARS-CoV-2 spike protein derived from the original Wuhan strain. What the study reported, not specific to this receptor: Comparing responses between vaccine doses or regimens was not something the study was powered to do. Ad26.COV2.S recipients had higher spike-specific TCR breadth than placebo recipients (P = 0.0014). Vaccine and placebo recipients had similar non-spike TCR breadth, a finding consistent with the vaccine containing only spike. It was noted by the authors that total T cell responses may have been underestimated by the TCR breadth and depth analyses. Substantial breadth of spike-specific CD8+ and CD4+ T cell responses was reported after vaccination.

In the case of this clone: It has no known antigen specificity. No qualities accompany the bases; no much larger clone lies one base away.

TCRbeta CDR3 regions were sequenced with the immunoSEQ Assay. After extraction, genomic DNA underwent amplification by bias-controlled multiplex PCR, followed by high-throughput sequencing. In the source study's methods: To quantify the absolute abundance of every unique TCRbeta CDR3 region, sequences were collapsed and filtered. T cell fraction was estimated by normalizing TCRbeta template counts to usable DNA, with usable DNA measured through amplification of reference genes found in all nucleated cells. Repertoire TCRs were annotated as SARS-CoV-2-specific by exact matching of V gene, CDR3 amino acid sequence and J gene to a known reactive TCR set. The reference SARS-CoV-2 TCR set was derived from MIRA and filtered for enrichment in COVID-19-positive ImmuneCODE repertoires, a step that removed public or cross-reactive TCRs. Using the MIRA antigens, annotated TCRs were further analysed by specific ORF or by position within an ORF. Breadth was defined as the number of annotated unique rearrangements divided by the total number of unique productive rearrangements, and depth was defined as the summed frequency of the annotated unique rearrangements. Group comparisons of TCR breadth used two-sided Wilcoxon rank-sum tests. Held by TCRdb, this immuneACCESS table contains in-frame sequences only and omits some clones. Under half of the omission traces to an unresolved V gene where checked; the cause of the rest is unknown. From that table come the V and J calls and clone size; the DNA was used to work out D and trimming. The sample contains around 320,000 clones, roughly 91% of them found a single time. About 3% of the sample belongs to the ten largest clones.

The chain is encoded by TRBV5-8 joined to TRBJ2-1, and possibly TRBD1, on 7 matching bases. The sample consisted of peripheral blood, taken in a trial of Ad26.COV2.S vaccine versus placebo. This clonotype was sampled from a person aged 18-65 years who received the Ad26.COV2.S COVID-19 vaccine or a placebo. In nucleotide form, the sequence is TGTGCCAGCAGCTTGCAGGGGGGTGGTGAGCAGTTCTTC. It specifies CASSLQGGGEQFF.